This T cell receptor beta chain was captured by sequencing in a study of T cell responses to AZD1222 COVID-19 vaccine. Across the whole study: Second-dose recipients at about 4 or about 12 weeks were treated as one pooled group. Whole-study results and caveats: It was only after the peak T cell response that any repertoires were sampled. Spike as a whole was targeted by vaccine-associated CD4 TCRs, dominant at 160-218 and 743-854. White British ancestry dominated among donors, who included more females, and clonal diversity was possibly underestimated.

Points on this clone: What it recognizes is unknown.

The CDR3 has 15 amino acids. The V segment lost 7 bases and the J segment 6 bases; nucleotides outside the gene matches: 11. CDR1 is MDHEN, CDR2 SYDVKM, per germline. The data were produced by immunoSEQ multiplex PCR, yet TCRdb's version contains in-frame clones alone and is incomplete. The data hold 90,000 or so clones, with 70% to 90% observed a single time. The input for sequencing was peripheral blood, taken on day 0 of AZD1222 vaccination. The clonotype was recovered from an adult in good health. The chain combines TRBV28 with TRBJ1-1; 10 nucleotides match TRBD1. CDR3 DNA sequence: TGTGCCAGCATCTCCCTCGGACAGGGGGACGCTGAAGCTTTCTTT. It encodes CASISLGQGDAEAFF.